Below, 28 T cell receptor beta chains from the same sample are listed, as sequenced in a study of T cells after yellow fever vaccination. TCRdb processed the 5' RACE reads anew with MiXCR; each CDR3 protein has one entry. Counted here are 40,000 to 50,000 distinct CDR3 sequences, roughly 7.1% occurring once; the ten biggest clones make up 15%. The material sequenced was CD8+ T cells not binding an NS4B(214-222) dextramer, sorted from PBMCs, taken 45 days after the yellow fever booster vaccination. Every receptor here comes from a man aged 25-45 years who received the YFV17D yellow fever vaccine.

At least ten counts were recorded for this clonotype. The chain links TRBV4-3 to TRBJ2-1; D may correspond to TRBD1 or TRBD2 (5 bases each). This CDR3 has 17 residues. V lost 1 base to trimming and J lost 0 bases, with 13 bases between them. Germline V gene sequence: CDR1 LGHNA, CDR2 YSLEER. This CDR3 is CASSQVISGSSYNEQFF. The DNA for the CDR3 is TGCGCCAGCAGCCAAGTGATATCAGGGAGCTCCTACAATGAGCAGTTCTTC.

The sample holds many counts of this clonotype. This sequence joins TRBV12-3 or TRBV12-4 and TRBJ2-1; D gene uncertain. This CDR3 is built from 13 residues. Trimming left V 3 bases short and J 8 bases short, with 11 bases between. CDR3 sequence reads: CASSFVWADEQFF. CDR3 in DNA: TGTGCCAGCAGTTTTGTTTGGGCGGATGAGCAGTTCTTC.

The chain is built from TRBV28 and TRBJ2-3; D gene unclear. Trimming took off 6 bases at V and 5 bases at J, with 18 bases between the two ends. Germline assignment: CDR1 MDHEN and CDR2 SYDVKM. The CDR3 has 15 amino acids. The CDR3 protein is CASSPGLSWGDTQYF. The DNA of the CDR3 is TGTGCCAGCAGCCCCGGGCTCAGCTGGGGAGATACGCAGTATTTT. Combining the CDR3 with reference TRBV28 and TRBJ2-3 gives the whole variable domain DVKVTQSSRYLVKRTGEKVFLECVQDMDHENMFWYRQDPGLGLRLIYFSYDVKMKEKGDIPEGYSVSREKKERFSLILESASTNQTSMYLCASSPGLSWGDTQYFGPGTRLTVL.

This clonotype was seen ten or more times. The gene calls are TRBV14 and TRBJ2-3; D may be TRBD2 (5 bases). V lost 0 bases, J lost 14 bases, and 15 bases lay in between. Germline CDR1 is SGHDN and CDR2 is FVKESK. The CDR3 is 13 residues long. CDR3 residues: CASSQDWPGTSYF. The CDR3, as DNA: TGTGCCAGCAGCCAAGATTGGCCGGGAACGTCGTATTTT.

At least ten counts were recorded for this clonotype. CDR3: CASSFIGAANYGYTF. Written as DNA, the CDR3 is TGTGCCAGCAGTTTTATCGGGGCGGCTAACTATGGCTACACCTTC. The chain carries TRBV27 and TRBJ1-2, with D possibly being TRBD1 (5 bases). This CDR3 comprises 15 residues. V was shortened by 3 bases and J by 0 bases, with 11 bases between the two germline ends. Germline V gene sequence: CDR1 MNHEY, CDR2 SMNVEV (reference sequence).

This clonotype was picked up a small number of times. This chain links TRBV7-2 with TRBJ2-7, with 8 bases identical to TRBD2. The CDR3 covers 12 residues. The V gene end was trimmed by 4 bases and the J gene end by 7 bases; junction bases not matched to a gene: 3. From germline, CDR1 is SGHTA and CDR2 FQGNSA. The CDR3 bases are TGTGCCAGCAGCTCCCTAGCGGGTGAGCAGTACTTC. This encodes CASSSLAGEQYF.

This clonotype was detected ten times or more. This chain connects TRBV7-9 to TRBJ2-7; D gene ambiguous. This CDR3 is built from 12 residues. Germline CDR1 is SEHNR and CDR2 is FQNEAQ (reference sequence). The ends were cut back, 1 base at V and 6 bases at J, with 7 bases in the middle. CDR3 nucleotides: TGTGCCAGCAGCTTAGAAGTCCCCGAGCAGTACTTC. Its protein is CASSLEVPEQYF.

In this sample, this clonotype turned up once. Just one base apart from a much larger clone, this may be a read error. J is TRBJ2-3 and V is TRBV11-2; 7 bases are a match to TRBD2. Germline V CDR1 and CDR2: SGHAT, FQNNGV. The CDR3 has 17 residues. V gave up 5 bases and J gave up 3 bases; unmatched junction bases: 14. DNA of the CDR3: TGTGCCAGCAGCCCGGGGGGAGGGCTGACCACGACAGATACGCAGTATTTT. It is translated as CASSPGGGLTTTDTQYF.

This clonotype was recorded many times. CDR3: CASSWDGTGDPNEQFF. The DNA for the CDR3 is TGTGCCAGCAGCTGGGACGGGACAGGGGATCCCAATGAGCAGTTCTTC. V and J are TRBV5-6 and TRBJ2-1, with TRBD1 matching 10 bases. V was pared by 3 bases and J by 6 bases, with 9 bases of the junction left unmatched. Germline V gene data show CDR1 as SGHDT and CDR2 as YYEEEE. This CDR3 has 16 residues.

Ten or more counts support this clonotype. V usage is TRBV12-3 or TRBV12-4 and J usage is TRBJ2-5; tentatively, D is TRBD1 (6 bases). The CDR3 has 16 residues. V was pared by 6 bases and J by 5 bases, with 22 bases between. CDR3 bases: TGTGCCAGCAGCCTCCTGATTTGGGGGCGGCGGGAGACCCAGTACTTC. Amino acid sequence: CASSLLIWGRRETQYF.

This clonotype was recorded at least ten times. This sequence joins TRBV9 and TRBJ2-3; D is uncertain. The germline V and J ends were trimmed by 4 bases and 2 bases, with 17 bases remaining between them. CDR3 length: 16 residues. Looked up from germline, CDR1 is SGDLS and CDR2 is YYNGEE. The CDR3 protein is CASSPTAQLITDTQYF. In nucleotides, the CDR3 is TGTGCCAGCAGCCCCACGGCTCAACTAATCACAGATACGCAGTATTTT. Supplemented by reference TRBV9 and TRBJ2-3, the full variable domain reads DSGVTQTPKHLITATGQRVTLRCSPRSGDLSVYWYQQSLDQGLQFLIQYYNGEERAKGNILERFSAQQFPDLHSELNLSSLELGDSALYFCASSPTAQLITDTQYFGPGTRLTVL.

The J gene is TRBJ2-7, the V gene TRBV27, with TRBD2 matching 11 bases. Germline values: CDR1 MNHEY, CDR2 SMNVEV (reference sequence). CDR3 size: 15 residues. The ends lost 0 bases at V and 2 bases at J; junction bases unmatched: 0. CDR3 in amino acids: CASSLSTSGTYEQYF. In DNA form, the CDR3 reads TGTGCCAGCAGTTTATCGACTAGCGGGACCTACGAGCAGTACTTC.

At least ten counts were recorded for this clonotype. V is TRBV27 and J is TRBJ1-2, with TRBD1 matching 9 bases. The length of the CDR3 is 15 residues. V lost 5 bases, J lost 4 bases, and 8 bases stayed unmatched. Germline V gene sequence: CDR1 MNHEY, CDR2 SMNVEV (reference sequence). CDR3 sequence: CASSARDRVIYGYTF. Here the CDR3 DNA reads TGTGCCAGCAGTGCCCGGGACAGGGTTATCTATGGCTACACCTTC.

This clonotype has at least ten counts. V gene TRBV5-6 combines with J gene TRBJ2-2, with D uncertain. The CDR3 loop spans 15 amino acids. V dropped 0 bases and J dropped 6 bases, with 12 bases sitting between them. Looked up from germline, CDR1 is SGHDT and CDR2 is YYEEEE. The DNA of the CDR3 is TGTGCCAGCAGCTTGGGCCAGCACCCTGCCGGGGAGCTGTTTTTT. Its translation: CASSLGQHPAGELFF.

This clonotype was observed at least ten times. This chain links TRBV28 with TRBJ2-3; the D gene is possibly TRBD2 (6 bases). From germline, CDR1 is MDHEN and CDR2 SYDVKM. The CDR3 has 14 residues. The germline V and J ends were trimmed by 5 bases and 4 bases, with 13 bases remaining between them. The CDR3 loop reads CASSLANVADTQYF. Here the CDR3 DNA reads TGTGCCAGCAGTCTAGCGAATGTTGCAGATACGCAGTATTTT.

The sample holds many counts of this clonotype. The chain combines TRBV9 with TRBJ2-5; 9 bases align to TRBD1. V dropped 3 bases and J dropped 9; count of bases not matched to a gene: 12. Germline loops: CDR1 SGDLS, CDR2 YYNGEE. The CDR3 runs 15 residues. As DNA, the CDR3 is TGTGCCAGCAGCGCTCGCGCGGGACAGGGAACTTCCCAGTACTTC. As protein: CASSARAGQGTSQYF.

This clonotype occurred many times. The chain combines TRBV28 with TRBJ2-7, with 7 bases matching TRBD2. The length of the CDR3 is 13 residues. CDR1 MDHEN and CDR2 SYDVKM come from the germline V gene. V trimming: 2 bases; J trimming: 5 bases; junction bases outside the gene matches: 3. The CDR3 DNA follows: TGTGCCAGCAGTTTACGACTAGCAAACGAGCAGTACTTC. The encoded protein is CASSLRLANEQYF.

Only a few counts were recorded for this clonotype. This rearrangement joins TRBV6-5 to TRBJ2-1; 7 nucleotides align to TRBD2. V dropped 7 bases and J dropped 5; count of bases not matched to a gene: 11. The CDR3 runs 15 residues. From germline, CDR1 is MNHEY and CDR2 SVGAGI. This chain's CDR3 is CASTPLAAPNNEQFF. CDR3 nucleotide sequence: TGTGCCAGCACCCCTCTAGCGGCTCCGAACAATGAGCAGTTCTTC.

This clonotype was observed at least ten times. The chain has TRBV6-2 or TRBV6-3 and TRBJ2-1; D might be TRBD1 or TRBD2, each matching 5 bases. V lost 4 bases, J lost 10 bases, and 17 bases lay in between. Germline values: CDR1 MNHEY, CDR2 SVGEGT. This CDR3 region has 14 residues. DNA for the CDR3: TGTGCCAGCAGTTTTGGGGGAGTGGGTGTAGAGCAGTTCTTC. Encoded protein: CASSFGGVGVEQFF.

Ten or more counts support this clonotype. The chain recombines TRBV19 with TRBJ2-2; the match to TRBD1 covers 10 bases. Germline V gene lookup returns CDR1 LNHDA and CDR2 SQIVND (reference sequence). The V gene end was trimmed by 10 bases and the J gene end by 5 bases; junction bases not matched to a gene: 4. The CDR3 has 13 residues. CDR3 nucleotides: TGTGCCACCGGACAGGGGGGAACCGGGGAGCTGTTTTTT. Translated, it gives CATGQGGTGELFF.

This clonotype occurred many times. In DNA form, the CDR3 reads TGTGCCAGCAGTGCACCGAGCACAGATACGCAGTATTTT. This encodes CASSAPSTDTQYF. V is TRBV27 and J is TRBJ2-3; the D is unclear. Trimming took off 5 bases at V and 0 bases at J, with 6 bases between the two ends. This CDR3 spans 13 amino acids. Germline V gene lookup returns CDR1 MNHEY and CDR2 SMNVEV (reference sequence).

This chain connects TRBV6-1 to TRBJ1-3; D unclear. The V gene lost 0 bases and the J gene lost 0 bases, with 6 bases spanning the gap. CDR1 and CDR2 from the germline V gene are MNHNS and SASEGT. The CDR3 has 15 residues. CDR3 amino acids: CASSEASASGNTIYF. The CDR3 coding sequence is TGTGCCAGCAGTGAAGCTTCAGCCTCTGGAAACACCATATATTTT.

This clonotype was observed many times. The chain carries TRBV10-1 and TRBJ2-2; a possible D gene is TRBD2 (6 bases). Trimming took off 3 bases at V and 0 bases at J, with 11 bases between the two ends. The CDR3 contains 16 residues. Germline V gives CDR1 WNHNN, CDR2 SYGVQD (reference sequence). This chain's CDR3 is CASSDSRDSNTGELFF. CDR3 DNA sequence: TGCGCCAGCAGTGATTCCCGGGACTCGAACACCGGGGAGCTGTTTTTT.

This clonotype was seen many times. In DNA, the CDR3 is TGTGCCAGCAGTTTGAAGGCGGGAGGGCCAGGGGATACGCAGTATTTT. Its translation: CASSLKAGGPGDTQYF. V is TRBV6-5 and J is TRBJ2-3, with 9 bases lining up with TRBD2. Unmatched junction bases numbered 11, after V lost 4 bases and J lost 6 bases. Germline V gives CDR1 MNHEY, CDR2 SVGAGI. The CDR3 runs 16 residues.

This clonotype was seen at least ten times. This chain uses TRBV6-1 with TRBJ2-1; perhaps TRBD1 as D (7 bases). The V end was cut by 8 bases, the J end by 1 base, with 9 bases between. The CDR3 covers 13 residues. CDR1 and CDR2 (germline): MNHNS, SASEGT. The DNA for the CDR3 is TGTGCCAGCCCAGGGGGGTCCTACAATGAGCAGTTCTTC. Translated: CASPGGSYNEQFF.

This clonotype has more than one count but fewer than ten. J is TRBJ2-6 and V is TRBV23-1; TRBD1 agrees at 7 bases. TRBV23-1 is an ORF for which the function is uncertain. Unmatched junction bases numbered 7, after V lost 2 bases and J lost 0 bases. The CDR3 has 18 amino acids. This chain's CDR3 is CASSQHRDRRSGANVLTF. In DNA form, the CDR3 reads TGCGCCAGCAGTCAACACCGGGACAGACGCTCTGGGGCCAACGTCCTGACTTTC.

This clonotype was detected many times. The chain employs TRBV6-5 and TRBJ2-4; 7 bases agree with TRBD2. Germline values: CDR1 MNHEY, CDR2 SVGAGI. With 2 bases clipped from V and 12 bases from J, the junction kept 7 bases outside the gene matches. The CDR3 covers 13 residues. CDR3 nucleotides: TGTGCCAGCAGTTACGCCAGACTAGCCGATCAGTACTTC. It specifies CASSYARLADQYF.

This clonotype was observed a handful of times. This chain uses TRBV20-1 with TRBJ2-1; D remains ambiguous. CDR1 and CDR2 (germline): DFQATT, SNEGSKA (reference sequence). The length of the CDR3 is 11 residues. V lost 3 bases and J lost 9, with 9 bases in between. The CDR3: CSARSSAEQFF. The CDR3 DNA follows: TGCAGTGCTAGGTCTTCTGCTGAGCAGTTCTTC.